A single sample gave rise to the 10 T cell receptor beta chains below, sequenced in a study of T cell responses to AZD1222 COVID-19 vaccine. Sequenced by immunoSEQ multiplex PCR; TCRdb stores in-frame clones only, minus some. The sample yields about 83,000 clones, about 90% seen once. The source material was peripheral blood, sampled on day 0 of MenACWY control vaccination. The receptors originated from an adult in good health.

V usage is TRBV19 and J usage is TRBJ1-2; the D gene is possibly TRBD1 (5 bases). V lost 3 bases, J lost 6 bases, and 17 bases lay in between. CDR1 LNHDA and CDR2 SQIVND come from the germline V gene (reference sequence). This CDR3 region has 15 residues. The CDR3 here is CASSILTDSGHGYTF. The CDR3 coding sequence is TGTGCCAGTAGTATCCTCACCGACAGTGGACATGGCTACACCTTC.

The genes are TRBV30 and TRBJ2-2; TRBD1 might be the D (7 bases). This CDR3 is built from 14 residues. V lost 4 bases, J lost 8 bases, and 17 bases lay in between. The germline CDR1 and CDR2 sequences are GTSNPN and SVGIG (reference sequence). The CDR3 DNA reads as TGTGCCTGGACCCCCGCCAGGGGGGCAGGGGAGCTGTTTTTT. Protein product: CAWTPARGAGELFF.

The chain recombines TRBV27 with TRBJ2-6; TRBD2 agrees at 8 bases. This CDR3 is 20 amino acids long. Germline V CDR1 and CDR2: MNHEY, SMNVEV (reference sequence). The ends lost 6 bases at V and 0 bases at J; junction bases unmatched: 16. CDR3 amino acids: CASSRSGGAGATSGANVLTF. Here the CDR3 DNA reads TGTGCCAGCAGCCGGTCGGGGGGGGCAGGGGCTACCTCTGGGGCCAACGTCCTGACTTTC.

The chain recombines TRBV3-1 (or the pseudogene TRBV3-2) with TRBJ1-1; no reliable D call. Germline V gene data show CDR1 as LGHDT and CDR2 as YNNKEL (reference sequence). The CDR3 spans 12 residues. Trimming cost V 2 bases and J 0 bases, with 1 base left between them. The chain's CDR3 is CASSQLNTEAFF. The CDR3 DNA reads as TGTGCCAGCAGCCAATTGAACACTGAAGCTTTCTTT.

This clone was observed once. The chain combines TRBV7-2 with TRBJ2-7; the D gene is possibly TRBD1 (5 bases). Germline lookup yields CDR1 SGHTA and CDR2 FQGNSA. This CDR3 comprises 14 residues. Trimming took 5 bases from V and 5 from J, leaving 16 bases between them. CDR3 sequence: CASSPDRAGNEQYF. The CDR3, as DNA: TGTGCCAGCAGCCCAGATCGAGCAGGGAACGAGCAGTACTTC.

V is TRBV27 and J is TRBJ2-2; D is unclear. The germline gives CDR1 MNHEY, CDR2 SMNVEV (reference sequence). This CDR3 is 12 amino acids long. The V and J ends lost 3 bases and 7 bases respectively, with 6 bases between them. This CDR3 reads CASSFSVGELFF. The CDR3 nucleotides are TGTGCCAGCAGTTTTTCGGTCGGGGAGCTGTTTTTT.

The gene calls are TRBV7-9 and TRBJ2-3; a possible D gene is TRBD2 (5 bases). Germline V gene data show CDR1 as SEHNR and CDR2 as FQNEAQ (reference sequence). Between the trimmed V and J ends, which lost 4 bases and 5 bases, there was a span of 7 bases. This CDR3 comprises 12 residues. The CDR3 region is CASSSEVDTQYF. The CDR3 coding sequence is TGTGCCAGCAGCTCGGAGGTAGATACGCAGTATTTT.

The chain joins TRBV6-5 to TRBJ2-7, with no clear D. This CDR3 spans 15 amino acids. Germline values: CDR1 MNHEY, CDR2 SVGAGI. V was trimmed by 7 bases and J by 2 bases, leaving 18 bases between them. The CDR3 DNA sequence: TGTGCCAGCACCCCTTTGTCGGCAGTTACCTACGAGCAGTACTTC. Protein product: CASTPLSAVTYEQYF.

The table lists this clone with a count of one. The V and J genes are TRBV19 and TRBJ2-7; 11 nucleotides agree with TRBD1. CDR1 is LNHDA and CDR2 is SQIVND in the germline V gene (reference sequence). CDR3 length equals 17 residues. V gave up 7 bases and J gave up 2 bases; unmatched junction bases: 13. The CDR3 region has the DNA TGTGCCAGTAAAAAATCATCAGGACAGGGGGCTACCTACGAGCAGTACTTC. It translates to CASKKSSGQGATYEQYF.

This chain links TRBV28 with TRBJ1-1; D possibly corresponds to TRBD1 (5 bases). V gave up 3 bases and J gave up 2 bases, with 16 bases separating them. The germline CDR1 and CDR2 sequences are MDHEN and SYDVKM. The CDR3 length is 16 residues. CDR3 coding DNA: TGTGCCAGCAGTTTCCCTCGGGGACTCCGTAACACTGAAGCTTTCTTT. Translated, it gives CASSFPRGLRNTEAFF.